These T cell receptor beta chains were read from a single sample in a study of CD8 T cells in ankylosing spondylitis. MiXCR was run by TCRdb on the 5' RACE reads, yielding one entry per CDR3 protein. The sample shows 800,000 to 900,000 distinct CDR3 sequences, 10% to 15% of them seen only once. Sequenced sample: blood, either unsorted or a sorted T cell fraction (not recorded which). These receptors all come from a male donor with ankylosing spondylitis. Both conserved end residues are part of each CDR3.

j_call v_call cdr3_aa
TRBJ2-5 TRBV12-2 CASRQEVGAPKETQYF
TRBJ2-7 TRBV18 CASSPPSPSGGYEQYF
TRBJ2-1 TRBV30 CAWSVRLAGEDEQFF
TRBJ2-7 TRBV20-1 CSASLVYKSPYEQYF
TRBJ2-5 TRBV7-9 CASSLRGTNVETQYF
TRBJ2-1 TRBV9 CASSPGTSVSYNEQFF
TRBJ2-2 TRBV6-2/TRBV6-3 CAGSFEVGQAKGPGELFF
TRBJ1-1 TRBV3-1 CASSAGRTLITEAFF
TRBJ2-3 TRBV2 CASSYQTDTQYF
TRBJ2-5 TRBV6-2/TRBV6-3 CASTNLLGFQETQYF
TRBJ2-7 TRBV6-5 CASSYQGTGGLYEQYF
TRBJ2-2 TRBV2 CASSSTSLNTGELFF
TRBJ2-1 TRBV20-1 CSARGGIGPYNEQFF
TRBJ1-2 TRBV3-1 CASSQESGGPNYGYTF
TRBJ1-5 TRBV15 CATSASPTGYSNQPQHF
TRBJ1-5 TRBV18 CASSSGSGQPQHF
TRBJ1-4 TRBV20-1 CSANGGQGEKLFF
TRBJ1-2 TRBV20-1 CSALTGANYGYTF
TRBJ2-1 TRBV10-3 CAIRWVAGDRSGNEQFF
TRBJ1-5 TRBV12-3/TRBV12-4 CASSSFPGQPQHF
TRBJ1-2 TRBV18 CASSPDSRDGYTF
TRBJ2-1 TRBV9 CASSVEGDEQFF
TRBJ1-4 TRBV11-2 CASSLMRGQGEKLFF
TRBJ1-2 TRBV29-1 CSARDINYGYTF
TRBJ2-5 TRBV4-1 CASSRHVGPAGGFPEETQYF
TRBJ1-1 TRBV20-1 CSARDRQGPSEAFF
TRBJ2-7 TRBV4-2 CASSPFGGSYEQYF
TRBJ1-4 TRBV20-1 CSAGKAGRNEKLFF
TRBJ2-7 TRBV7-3 CASSLNPAGGYEQYF
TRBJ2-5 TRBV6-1 CASTSVGVETQYF
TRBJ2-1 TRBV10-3 CAISESKRGGASSRVNEQFF
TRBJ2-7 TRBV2 CASSGTLEEQYF
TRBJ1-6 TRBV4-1 CASSQDKGSPLHF
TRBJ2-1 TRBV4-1 CASSQLTSAIYNEQFF
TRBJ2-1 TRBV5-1 CASTPGGGSYNEQFF
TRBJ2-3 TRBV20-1 CSASVRLGTDTQYF
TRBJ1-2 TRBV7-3 CASSMTGSNYGYTF
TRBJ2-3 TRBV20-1 CSAPPLAGGPDTQYF
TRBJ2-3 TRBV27 CASGRGTRAGDTQYF
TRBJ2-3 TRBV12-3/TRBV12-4 CASKPGAHTDTQYF
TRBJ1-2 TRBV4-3 CASSQETDRGPDSTF
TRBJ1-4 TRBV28 CASSLPLDRSNEKLFF
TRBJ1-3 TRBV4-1 CASSQTRDSGNTIYF
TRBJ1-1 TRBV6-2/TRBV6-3 CASSYLISEAFF
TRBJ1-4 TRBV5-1 CASSHSPRVEKLFF
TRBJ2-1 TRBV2 CASSVEIPYNEQFF
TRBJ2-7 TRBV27 CASSSYRVRYEQYF
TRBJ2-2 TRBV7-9 CASSFGTSGHTGELFF